The 28 T cell receptor beta chains given below trace back to one sample, sequenced in a study of human CD8 memory T cell subsets. Construction of TCR beta libraries was accomplished by means of UMI-labeled 5' RACE. For each CDR3 protein, TCRdb gives one entry from its re-call of the 5' RACE reads, without DNA. This table holds roughly 4,200 distinct CDR3 sequences. The sequenced material came from CD8+ effector memory T cells (TEM) sorted from PBMCs. The subset: effector memory CD8 T cells, CCR7- CD45RO+ CD95+. The receptors derive from a human donor in good health.

The genes are TRBV27 and TRBJ2-7. Germline assignment: CDR1 MNHEY and CDR2 SMNVEV (reference sequence). This CDR3 is 14 amino acids long. This chain's CDR3 is CASSLGAASYEQYF.

The rearrangement links TRBV5-5 to TRBJ2-2; lacking DNA, the TRBD1 call made by TCRdb goes unchecked. The CDR3 is 14 residues long. The germline V gene has CDR1 SGHKS and CDR2 YYEKEE (reference sequence). The CDR3: CASSPPRGTGELFF.

By frequency, this clonotype is medium-sized. V and J are TRBV7-9 and TRBJ2-4; TCRdb reports TRBD1, a call that lacks DNA to check it against. This CDR3 spans 17 amino acids. The germline gives CDR1 SEHNR, CDR2 FQNEAQ (reference sequence). This CDR3 reads CASSLGGYGRGENIQYF.

Its frequency marks this clonotype as medium-sized. The chain carries TRBV10-3 and TRBJ1-1; TCRdb returns TRBD1, unconfirmable since there is no DNA. The CDR3 runs to 14 residues. Per the germline V gene, CDR1 is ENHRY and CDR2 is SYGVKD. The CDR3 loop reads CAISTTGGNTEAFF.

This clonotype is identified as medium-sized (0.01 to 0.1%) from frequency. V usage is TRBV29-1 and J usage is TRBJ2-1; the D gene TCRdb calls, TRBD2, cannot be checked with no DNA. The CDR3 spans 15 residues. The germline CDR1 and CDR2 sequences are SQVTM and ANQGSEA. The CDR3: CSVGGGTLASNEQFF.

This clonotype shows up as medium-sized by frequency. The chain employs TRBV3-1 and TRBJ1-5. Germline CDR1 is LGHDT and CDR2 is YNNKEL (reference sequence). The CDR3 totals 14 residues. CDR3 sequence: CASSQGGLGQPQHF.

The rearrangement uses TRBV7-9 and TRBJ2-5. CDR1 is SEHNR and CDR2 is FQNEAQ in the germline V gene (reference sequence). The CDR3 runs 12 residues. The CDR3 is CASSLVGETQYF.

The chain combines TRBV7-2 with TRBJ2-2; lacking DNA, the TRBD2 call made by TCRdb goes unchecked. The CDR3 totals 16 residues. Germline V CDR1 and CDR2: SGHTA, FQGNSA. The CDR3 reads CASSLGLVYYTGELFF.

By frequency, this clonotype registers medium-sized. V usage is TRBV9 and J usage is TRBJ2-1. The V gene's germline CDR1 is SGDLS and CDR2 YYNGEE. This CDR3 region has 15 residues. CDR3 sequence reads: CASSVVGDSYNEQFF.

This chain joins TRBV7-9 and TRBJ2-7; absent DNA, TCRdb's TRBD2 call cannot be checked. Per the germline V gene, CDR1 is SEHNR and CDR2 is FQNEAQ (reference sequence). The CDR3 runs to 13 residues. The CDR3 loop is CASSRTETYEQYF.

V usage is TRBV7-2 and J usage is TRBJ2-5. Germline V gene sequence: CDR1 SGHTA, CDR2 FQGNSA. There are 12 residues in the CDR3. The CDR3 reads CASSPMGETQYF. Supplemented by reference TRBV7-2 and TRBJ2-5, the full variable domain reads GAGVSQSPSNKVTEKGKDVELRCDPISGHTALYWYRQSLGQGLEFLIYFQGNSAPDKSGLPSDRFSAERTGGSVSTLTIQRTQQEDSAVYLCASSPMGETQYFGPGTRLLVL.

The chain links TRBV4-1 to TRBJ2-7. Germline V gives CDR1 MGHRA, CDR2 YSYEKL. The CDR3 covers 15 residues. The CDR3 region is CASSQDDWSTYEQYF.

The gene calls are TRBV7-2 and TRBJ2-5. The germline V gene encodes CDR1 SGHTA and CDR2 FQGNSA. This CDR3 comprises 16 residues. This CDR3 is CASSLVGRKSQETQYF. The variable domain in full, completed from reference TRBV7-2 and TRBJ2-5, reads GAGVSQSPSNKVTEKGKDVELRCDPISGHTALYWYRQSLGQGLEFLIYFQGNSAPDKSGLPSDRFSAERTGGSVSTLTIQRTQQEDSAVYLCASSLVGRKSQETQYFGPGTRLLVL.

This clonotype is identified as medium-sized from frequency. V usage is TRBV3-1 and J usage is TRBJ2-5; TCRdb indicates TRBD1, and absent DNA this call remains unverified. Germline V lookup: CDR1 LGHDT, CDR2 YNNKEL (reference sequence). This CDR3 region has 18 residues. CDR3 sequence reads: CASSQDATGGISYETQYF.

J is TRBJ2-1 and V is TRBV29-1; without DNA, the TCRdb call of TRBD1 cannot be checked. The germline CDR1 and CDR2 sequences are SQVTM and ANQGSEA. CDR3 length: 13 amino acids. CDR3 sequence: CSVPGQGWYEQFF.

The chain carries TRBV20-1 and TRBJ2-7; the TRBD1 assignment by TCRdb is unverifiable without DNA. Germline loops: CDR1 DFQATT, CDR2 SNEGSKA (reference sequence). This CDR3 contains 14 residues. CDR3 sequence: CSARDGSRDYEQYF.

The rearrangement joins TRBV4-3 to TRBJ2-2. There are 15 residues in the CDR3. CDR1 is LGHNA and CDR2 is YSLEER in the germline V gene. The CDR3 region is CASSQVTSEPGELFF.

The rearrangement uses TRBV2 and TRBJ2-3; the D call of TRBD2 rests on TCRdb alone, since no DNA is present to check it. The CDR3 is 17 residues long. Germline lookup yields CDR1 SNHLY and CDR2 FYNNEI. CDR3 protein: CASSASSGGTHTDTQYF.

The chain is built from TRBV7-2 and TRBJ2-1. This CDR3 spans 14 amino acids. Per the germline V gene, CDR1 is SGHTA and CDR2 is FQGNSA. The CDR3 here is CASSPWDSYNEQFF.

This clonotype is called large based on its frequency. The chain carries TRBV20-1 and TRBJ1-3. The CDR3 has 12 amino acids. The germline gives CDR1 DFQATT, CDR2 SNEGSKA (reference sequence). The CDR3: CSARVEDYTIYF.

The chain links TRBV20-1 to TRBJ2-3; TCRdb names TRBD2, which stays unverified in the absence of DNA. CDR1 is DFQATT and CDR2 is SNEGSKA in the germline V gene (reference sequence). CDR3 length: 16 amino acids. CDR3 in amino acids: CSARDLAGKGSDTQYF.

This chain joins TRBV2 and TRBJ2-2; there is no DNA to check the TCRdb D call of TRBD2. The CDR3 length is 18 residues. CDR1 is SNHLY, CDR2 FYNNEI, per germline. CDR3 sequence reads: CASSFRLEGGRNTGELFF.

J is TRBJ1-5 and V is TRBV4-3. Looked up from germline, CDR1 is LGHNA and CDR2 is YSLEER. The CDR3 length is 14 residues. CDR3 protein: CASSQTDGNQPQHF.

V is TRBV11-2 and J is TRBJ2-5; TCRdb selects TRBD1, and the lack of DNA leaves this call unchecked. Germline lookup yields CDR1 SGHAT and CDR2 FQNNGV. The CDR3 is 16 residues long. The CDR3 sequence is CASSLGHAGTQETQYF.

This clonotype ranks as medium-sized in terms of frequency. V and J are TRBV6-1 and TRBJ1-1; the TCRdb call, TRBD1, lacks DNA for checking. This CDR3 has 14 amino acids. The germline gives CDR1 MNHNS, CDR2 SASEGT. CDR3 sequence reads: CASSAGQENTEAFF.

The genes are TRBV5-1 and TRBJ2-7. The CDR3 spans 14 residues. Germline CDR1 and CDR2: SGHRS and YFSETQ. The CDR3 loop reads CASSSRTGSYEQYF.

The rearrangement joins TRBV30 to TRBJ2-1. This CDR3 has 14 residues. Germline loops: CDR1 GTSNPN, CDR2 SVGIG (reference sequence). This CDR3 is CAWSSLRAHNEQFF.

The V gene is TRBV18, the J gene TRBJ2-1. CDR1 is KGHSH, CDR2 LQKENI, per germline. The CDR3 contains 11 residues. Here the CDR3 reads CASSPGGEQFF.